These T cell receptor beta chains were read from a single sample in a study of cytomegalovirus exposure and HLA in healthy donors. The repertoire was sequenced with immunoSEQ multiplex PCR; TCRdb's copy has only in-frame clones and lacks some. This sample has about 180,000 clones, with 70% to 80% found just once. Input material: PBMCs. These receptors were collected from a man aged 18 to 29 in good health and CMV-seronegative. The CDR3 runs from the conserved cysteine through the conserved F or W. D genes are given only for firm matches. Rows may omit the clone size; those that give it use once, few, many or a size class.

DNA,CDR3,size,D,J,V
TGTGCCAGCAGCTTGGTGGCAGGGGCTTTGAACACTGAAGCTTTCTTT,CASSLVAGALNTEAFF,NA,NA,TRBJ1-1,TRBV5-6
TGTGCCAGCAGCACAGACTCCTTCGCACTACTAGCGGGAGGCCCGATGGGCTACGAGCAGTACTTC,CASSTDSFALLAGGPMGYEQYF,NA,NA,TRBJ2-7,TRBV21-1
TGTGCCAGCAGCGAACGGGAGACCCAGTACTTC,CASSERETQYF,NA,NA,TRBJ2-5,TRBV7-6
TGCGCCAGCAGCCAAGATCGGTCCGGGGAGCTGTTTTTT,CASSQDRSGELFF,few,NA,TRBJ2-2,TRBV4-3
TGTGCCAGCAGCCCCCGTGGAGGATCAGATACGCAGTATTTT,CASSPRGGSDTQYF,NA,NA,TRBJ2-3,TRBV5-4
TGTGCCAGCAGTTTAATTTTCGGACAGAGGACCGGGGAGCTGTTTTTT,CASSLIFGQRTGELFF,NA,NA,TRBJ2-2,TRBV27
TGTGCCAGCAGCTTAGGGGGTGGGGCAGTATCCTACAATGAGCAGTTCTTC,CASSLGGGAVSYNEQFF,NA,NA,TRBJ2-1,TRBV7-9
TGTGCCAGCAGTTTTATAGGGGAGGGCTATGGCTACACCTTC,CASSFIGEGYGYTF,NA,NA,TRBJ1-2,TRBV27
TGCGCCAGCAGCCCGACAATATCTCTAAACAATGAGCAGTTCTTC,CASSPTISLNNEQFF,NA,NA,TRBJ2-1,TRBV5-1
TGCAGCGTTGAGGTTTGGACAGGGGTCACCTACGAGCAGTACTTC,CSVEVWTGVTYEQYF,NA,TRBD1,TRBJ2-7,TRBV29-1